The 23 T cell receptor beta chains in this list originate from one sample, sequenced in a study of shared T cell receptors in the human thymus (dated by TCRdb to the early 2020s). Library prep was done by the immunoSEQ multiplex PCR assay. Here the immuneACCESS table is served through TCRdb, limited to in-frame sequences with V and J called. Missing clones are a known gap in these copies; in checked studies unresolved V genes cover under half, and the rest lacks a known reason. The table for this sample lists roughly 700,000 clones; 88% of them were counted only once. Of the sample, over 0.008% falls within the top ten clones. The sample was also reused in another study, on human thymus T cells.

The sequencing input was thymocytes. These receptors were obtained from a boy in the first two years of life with a congenital heart defect. Donor details come from another sample of the same person, matched by shared clones.

V and J are TRBV5-6 and TRBJ1-2; D is perhaps TRBD1 (5 bases). Germline V gene sequence: CDR1 SGHDT, CDR2 YYEEEE. The CDR3 sequence is 13 residues long. The V end was cut by 6 bases, the J end by 4 bases, with 13 bases between. The CDR3 here is CASKRWGVYGYTF. The CDR3 DNA follows: TGTGCCAGCAAGAGGTGGGGGGTCTATGGCTACACCTTC.

The chain uses TRBV7-8 and TRBJ2-3; 9 positions agree with TRBD1. V was clipped by 8 bases and J by 0 bases; unmatched bases: 9. This CDR3 is 16 amino acids long. The germline V gene encodes CDR1 SGHVS and CDR2 FQNEAQ. The CDR3 DNA sequence: TGTGCCAGCGAGCAAGTGGGGACAGGGAGCACAGATACGCAGTATTTT. Its translation: CASEQVGTGSTDTQYF.

The chain couples TRBV28 to TRBJ2-7; tentative D call: TRBD2 (5 bases). With 11 bases removed from V and 3 bases from J, the gap between germline ends came to 17 bases. This CDR3 is built from 13 residues. CDR1 and CDR2 (germline): MDHEN, SYDVKM. This CDR3 reads CASARESGYEQYF. The CDR3 coding sequence is TGTGCCTCCGCCCGGGAAAGCGGCTACGAGCAGTACTTC.

Details on this clone: One end of the junction is discordant with germline, which a read error may explain. This chain connects TRBV7-9 to TRBJ2-2; D might be TRBD2 (6 bases). Per germline, CDR1 SEHNR and CDR2 FQNEAQ (reference sequence). There are 17 residues in the CDR3. The CDR3 reads CASSLGRLRENTGELFF. CDR3 nucleotide sequence: TGTGCCAGCAGTTTAGGGAGGTTGCGGGAGAACACCGGGGAGCTGTTTTTT. Full variable domain (missing parts from reference TRBV7-9 and TRBJ2-2): DTGVSQNPRHKITKRGQNVTFRCDPISEHNRLYWYRQTLGQGPEFLTYFQNEAQLEKSRLLSDRFSAERPKGSFSTLEIQRTEQGDSAMYLCASSLGRLRENTGELFFGEGSRLTVL.

The V gene is TRBV5-4, the J gene TRBJ2-1; 8 bases line up with TRBD1. Germline CDR1 and CDR2: SGHNT and YYREEE (reference sequence). The CDR3 is 18 residues long. Unmatched junction bases numbered 18, after V lost 5 bases and J lost 5 bases. This CDR3 is CASSFLRDRITSNNEQFF. CDR3 DNA sequence: TGTGCCAGCAGTTTCCTTAGGGACAGGATAACGTCCAACAATGAGCAGTTCTTC.

The V call is TRBV12-2, the J call TRBJ2-2; whether TRBD2, the table's D call, matches the DNA was not checked. TRBV12-2 is shown as a pseudogene. The CDR3 has 18 residues. Here the CDR3 DNA reads TGTGCAAGTCGCTTAGTCTTGGGAGTAACCTGTGACACCGGGGAGCTGTTTTTT. Amino acid sequence: CASRLVLGVTCDTGELFF.

The chain joins TRBV7-2 to TRBJ2-3; D gene unclear. Germline loops: CDR1 SGHTA, CDR2 FQGNSA. V dropped 3 bases and J dropped 0 bases, with 10 bases sitting between them. The CDR3 consists of 15 residues. Here the CDR3 reads CASSFKRFSTDTQYF. The CDR3 region has the DNA TGTGCCAGCAGCTTCAAGCGTTTTAGCACAGATACGCAGTATTTT.

The chain uses TRBV27 and TRBJ1-2; D call uncertain. Germline V lookup: CDR1 MNHEY, CDR2 SMNVEV (reference sequence). V was trimmed by 11 bases and J by 4 bases, leaving 23 bases between them. This CDR3 has 15 residues. The CDR3 loop is CASGSTRTPSYGYTF. CDR3 nucleotides: TGTGCCTCGGGATCGACCCGGACCCCCTCCTATGGCTACACCTTC.

The rearrangement joins TRBV6-5 to TRBJ2-7, with 9 bases identical to TRBD1. Germline V lookup: CDR1 MNHEY, CDR2 SVGAGI. The V gene end was trimmed by 6 bases and the J gene end by 1 base; junction bases not matched to a gene: 7. The CDR3 has 15 residues. CDR3 in amino acids: CASSPQGAISYEQYF. The CDR3 nucleotides read TGTGCCAGCAGCCCACAGGGGGCGATTTCCTACGAGCAGTACTTC.

The chain recombines TRBV7-6 with TRBJ2-1; 7 bases line up with TRBD1. CDR1 is SGHVS and CDR2 is FNYEAQ in the germline V gene. Trimming removed 0 bases from V and 0 bases from J; junction bases left unmatched: 5. The CDR3 sequence is 17 residues long. CDR3: CASSLAETGSSYNEQFF. In DNA, the CDR3 is TGTGCCAGCAGCTTAGCCGAGACAGGGAGCTCCTACAATGAGCAGTTCTTC.

This clone has a single count. The chain carries TRBV11-2 and TRBJ2-7, with 8 bases lining up with TRBD1. The CDR3 contains 15 residues. Germline values: CDR1 SGHAT, CDR2 FQNNGV. The V segment lost 4 bases and the J segment 3 bases; nucleotides outside the gene matches: 8. CDR3 sequence reads: CASSYNRGDNYEQYF. The CDR3 nucleotides are TGTGCCAGCAGCTATAACAGGGGGGATAACTACGAGCAGTACTTC. The full variable domain, its missing parts supplied by reference TRBV11-2 and TRBJ2-7, is EAGVAQSPRYKIIEKRQSVAFWCNPISGHATLYWYQQILGQGPKLLIQFQNNGVVDDSQLPKDRFSAERLKGVDSTLKIQPAKLEDSAVYLCASSYNRGDNYEQYFGPGTRLTVT.

The J gene is TRBJ2-7, the V gene TRBV28; the match to TRBD2 covers 13 bases. After removal of 3 bases from V and 7 bases from J, the junction contained 6 bases not matched to a gene. The CDR3 runs 15 residues. Germline-derived CDR1 and CDR2 are MDHEN and SYDVKM. CDR3: CASSFALAGGREQYF. CDR3 nucleotides: TGTGCCAGCAGTTTCGCACTAGCGGGAGGGAGAGAGCAGTACTTC.

This sequence joins TRBV29-1 and TRBJ1-1, with unresolved D. The CDR3 runs 12 residues. The V end was cut by 0 bases, the J end by 6 bases, with 8 bases between. Germline V gene data show CDR1 as SQVTM and CDR2 as ANQGSEA. Here the CDR3 DNA reads TGCAGCGTTGAAGATCGAGGGCCTGAAGCTTTCTTT. Protein sequence: CSVEDRGPEAFF.

The chain carries TRBV11-1 and TRBJ1-2; the match to TRBD1 covers 8 bases. The germline gives CDR1 SGHAT, CDR2 FQDESV (reference sequence). This CDR3 comprises 17 residues. Trimming at V came to 4 bases and at J to 4 bases, leaving 14 bases not matched to a gene. This chain's CDR3 is CASSSPPGRGPTYGYTF. In DNA form, the CDR3 reads TGTGCCAGCAGCTCCCCCCCTGGCAGGGGGCCTACCTATGGCTACACCTTC.

This chain uses TRBV11-2 with TRBJ2-1; possibly TRBD2 for D (6 bases). V was trimmed by 1 base and J by 8 bases, leaving 6 bases between them. Looked up from germline, CDR1 is SGHAT and CDR2 is FQNNGV. This CDR3 has 12 amino acids. The CDR3 bases are TGTGCCAGCAGCTTAGGGGGGGATGAGCAGTTCTTC. Translation: CASSLGGDEQFF.

J is TRBJ2-7 and V is TRBV28, with 13 bases fitting TRBD2. This CDR3 has 14 residues. The germline CDR1 and CDR2 sequences are MDHEN and SYDVKM. V lost 6 bases, J lost 2 bases, and 1 base stayed unmatched. DNA for the CDR3: TGTGCCAGCAGGACTAGCGGGAGGACCTACGAGCAGTACTTC. Its protein product is CASRTSGRTYEQYF.

The rearrangement links TRBV4-2 to TRBJ2-1, with TRBD2 matching over 14 bases. CDR1 is LGHNA and CDR2 is YNFKEQ in the germline V gene. The CDR3 runs to 16 residues. V lost 3 bases and J lost 7; bases outside the gene matches: 5. The CDR3 spells CASSHLGTSGRNEQFF. The CDR3 DNA reads as TGTGCCAGCAGCCACCTCGGGACTAGCGGGAGAAATGAGCAGTTCTTC.

The V gene is TRBV6-4, the J gene TRBJ2-3; perhaps TRBD1 as D (5 bases). Between the trimmed V and J ends, which lost 8 bases and 2 bases, there was a span of 17 bases. CDR1 is MRHNA and CDR2 is SNTAGT in the germline V gene. This CDR3 contains 15 residues. The CDR3 nucleotides read TGTGCCAGCTCACGGACCTTGGACACCACAGATACGCAGTATTTT. Protein product: CASSRTLDTTDTQYF.

This sequence joins TRBV14 and TRBJ2-1, with 11 positions matching TRBD2. V lost 0 bases, J lost 0 bases, and 7 bases stayed unmatched. The CDR3 totals 19 residues. In germline, CDR1 is SGHDN, CDR2 FVKESK. The CDR3 reads CASSQDINGTSGSYNEQFF. The CDR3 region has the DNA TGTGCCAGCAGCCAAGATATAAACGGGACTAGCGGCTCCTACAATGAGCAGTTCTTC.

The chain joins TRBV10-2 to TRBJ1-5; tentatively, D is TRBD1 (6 bases). Germline V gene data show CDR1 as WSHSY and CDR2 as SAAADI. With 3 bases removed from V and 3 bases from J, the gap between germline ends came to 12 bases. The CDR3 is 15 amino acids. As DNA, the CDR3 is TGCGCCAGCAGTGAAGGGGGGGCTGACAATCAGCCCCAGCATTTT. Amino acids: CASSEGGADNQPQHF.

The chain has TRBV6-6 and TRBJ2-4, with D tentatively TRBD2 (8 bases). Germline CDR1 MNHNY, CDR2 SVGAGI (reference sequence). The CDR3 extends over 16 amino acids. Trimming pared 7 bases from V and 5 bases from J, leaving 21 bases between. This CDR3 reads CASTPGDSGTENIQYF. CDR3 in DNA: TGTGCCAGCACGCCAGGGGATAGCGGGACAGAAAACATTCAGTACTTC.

V is TRBV5-6 and J is TRBJ2-7; 12 bases agree with TRBD2. Germline CDR1 reads SGHDT; CDR2 reads YYEEEE. This CDR3 spans 18 amino acids. V lost 4 bases and J lost 6; bases outside the gene matches: 17. The CDR3 loop is CASSTGTSGHPQGSEQYF. For the CDR3, the DNA is TGTGCCAGCAGCACCGGGACTAGCGGGCACCCCCAGGGGTCCGAGCAGTACTTC.

V gene TRBV19 combines with J gene TRBJ1-4, with 7 bases matching TRBD1. The CDR3 covers 13 residues. The germline V gene has CDR1 LNHDA and CDR2 SQIVND (reference sequence). The V segment lost 9 bases and the J segment 8 bases; nucleotides outside the gene matches: 9. CDR3 nucleotides: TGTGCCAGCTCGACAGGGTTTGAGGAAAAACTGTTTTTT. Translation: CASSTGFEEKLFF.